Listed below are T cell receptor beta chains from one sample, sequenced in a study of T cell changes during pregnancy in multiple sclerosis. Libraries were prepared by immunoSEQ multiplex PCR; TCRdb keeps only in-frame clonotypes and omits some of them. This sample has about 89,000 clones, with around 94% found just once. The material sequenced was peripheral blood, taken in the third trimester of pregnancy. The receptors derive from a female donor with multiple sclerosis, enrolled in a pregnancy study. Both conserved end residues are part of each CDR3. D genes are given only for firm matches. Size tells how often a clone was seen (once, few, many) or the class of an expanded clone, and some rows leave it out.

clone_size j_call d_call v_call cdr3_nt cdr3_aa
. TRBJ2-7 . TRBV19 TGTGCCAGTAGTCTAGCGAGCGAGCAGTACTTC CASSLASEQYF
. TRBJ2-5 TRBD1 TRBV5-1 TGCGCCAGCAGCTTCCGGACAGGGGGCCGGCAAGAGACCCAGTACTTC CASSFRTGGRQETQYF
. TRBJ2-1 . TRBV19 TGTGCCAGTAGTAAGGGGCCGAGCTCCTACAATGAGCAGTTCTTC CASSKGPSSYNEQFF
. TRBJ2-7 . TRBV19 TGTGCCAGTAGTCCCCGGCAGGGCTCCTACGAGCAGTACTTC CASSPRQGSYEQYF
. TRBJ2-5 . TRBV19 TGTGCCAGTAGTCCGTGGGCTGACCTCCAAGAGACCCAGTACTTC CASSPWADLQETQYF
once TRBJ2-3 . TRBV5-1 TGCGCCAGCAGGCTCAGTTTCCGGGGGTACACAGATACGCAGTATTTT CASRLSFRGYTDTQYF
. TRBJ2-7 . TRBV4-1 TGCGCCAGCAGCCAGGTGGAGGGCAGCTCCTACGAGCAGTACTTC CASSQVEGSSYEQYF
. TRBJ2-3 TRBD2 TRBV28 TGTGCCAGCAGGCTAGCGGGAGGGGGTGGAGATACGCAGTATTTT CASRLAGGGGDTQYF
. TRBJ2-3 TRBD2 TRBV18 TGTGCCAGCTCACCCCCCGGGACTACCTATACGCAGTATTTT CASSPPGTTYTQYF
. TRBJ1-1 . TRBV27 TGTGCCAGCAGTTTAAAGGCGGGTCGGTACACTGAAGCTTTCTTT CASSLKAGRYTEAFF
. TRBJ2-3 . TRBV10-2 TGCGCCAGCAGGGGGCGCACAGATACGCAGTATTTT CASRGRTDTQYF
. TRBJ1-5 . TRBV19 TGTGCCAGTAGTACAGGGAACAATCAGCCCCAGCATTTT CASSTGNNQPQHF
once TRBJ2-7 . TRBV20-1 TGCAGTGCTGGGCCCTACGAGCAGTACTTC CSAGPYEQYF
. TRBJ2-3 . TRBV7-8 TGTGCCAGCAGCTTAGAAGGTGTTGGCGGGGTAGGACCAGATACGCAGTATTTT CASSLEGVGGVGPDTQYF
. TRBJ2-7 TRBD2 TRBV6-4 TGTGCCAGCAAGAACCTAGCGGGGCCCTACGAGCAGTACTTC CASKNLAGPYEQYF
. TRBJ2-7 . TRBV5-4 TGTGCCAGCACCAGGGGCCGGAGCGAGCAGTACTTC CASTRGRSEQYF
. TRBJ2-1 . TRBV5-4 TGTGCCAGCAGCTTGCGGGGGATTGACAATGAGCAGTTCTTC CASSLRGIDNEQFF
. TRBJ2-7 . TRBV28 TGTGCCAGCAGTTACAACAACGAGCAGTACTTC CASSYNNEQYF
. TRBJ2-2 TRBD2 TRBV4-2 TGTGCCAGCAGCCAAGGACTAGCGGGAGCCGGGGAGCTGTTTTTT CASSQGLAGAGELFF
once TRBJ1-5 . TRBV30 TGTGCCTGGAGAACATCAGGGAGCAATCAGCCCCAGCATTTT CAWRTSGSNQPQHF
. TRBJ2-5 TRBD1 TRBV27 TGTGCCAGCAGTTCCTACCTACGGACAGGCGGCAGGGAGACCCAGTACTTC CASSSYLRTGGRETQYF
. TRBJ1-3 TRBD1 TRBV5-1 TGCGCCAGCAGCTTGGGGGACAGGGTATCTGGAAACACCATATATTTT CASSLGDRVSGNTIYF
. TRBJ1-1 . TRBV5-1 TGCGCCAGCAGCTTGGTAATCCGGGGTGCTGAAGCTTTCTTT CASSLVIRGAEAFF
once TRBJ1-2 . TRBV21-1 TGTGCCAGCAGCAAAGGACCCCAGGGGGCGGGTGAAGATGGCTACACCTTC CASSKGPQGAGEDGYTF
. TRBJ1-2 TRBD1 TRBV14 TGTGCCAGCAGCCAAATCGACCCCAGGACAGGGAACTATGGCTACACCTTC CASSQIDPRTGNYGYTF
. TRBJ2-7 TRBD1 TRBV4-3 TGCGCCAGCAGCCAAGCTAGGGACAGGTACTCCTACGAGCAGTACTTC CASSQARDRYSYEQYF
. TRBJ1-1 TRBD1 TRBV30 TGTGCCTGGAGTTTCGGGACAGGGAACACTGAAGCTTTCTTT CAWSFGTGNTEAFF
once TRBJ1-5 . TRBV28 TGTGCCAGCAGTCCCTTATACCCGGGTCCCAATCAGCCCCAGCATTTT CASSPLYPGPNQPQHF
. TRBJ2-1 . TRBV27 TGTGCCAGCACCCGTACTCTAGCGTCGAGCTCCTACAATGAGCAGTTCTTC CASTRTLASSSYNEQFF
few TRBJ1-1 . TRBV30 TGTGCCTGGAGGCTAGGGGGGAACACTGAAGCTTTCTTT CAWRLGGNTEAFF
. TRBJ1-2 . TRBV29-1 TGCAGCGTTCTCCAGCGGGGAGCCTACTATGGCTACACCTTC CSVLQRGAYYGYTF
. TRBJ2-3 TRBD2 TRBV18 TGTGCCAGCTCACCCGGACTAGCGGTAGATACGCAGTATTTT CASSPGLAVDTQYF
. TRBJ2-1 TRBD1 TRBV5-1 TGCGCCAGCAGCCGGGGACAGGGTTATAATGAGCAGTTCTTC CASSRGQGYNEQFF
. TRBJ2-1 TRBD2 TRBV18 TGTGCCAGCTCACCCCCTTCTCGCGGGAGGGACAATGAGCAGTTCTTC CASSPPSRGRDNEQFF
once TRBJ2-1 TRBD2 TRBV6-1 TGTGCCAGCAGTGAAGCGAGGACTAGCGGCTACAATGAGCAGTTCTTC CASSEARTSGYNEQFF
once TRBJ2-7 . TRBV7-9 TGTGCCAGCAGCCCCGGACTCCTTGGGGCCTACGAGCAGTACTTC CASSPGLLGAYEQYF
. TRBJ2-1 . TRBV19 TGTGCCAGTAGGAAGGTTCGAGGGAATGAGCAGTTCTTC CASRKVRGNEQFF
. TRBJ2-7 TRBD1 TRBV5-1 TGCGCCAGCAGCGACGAACCTACAGGGGGCGCGTACTTC CASSDEPTGGAYF
once TRBJ2-2 . TRBV12-5 TGTGCTAGTACCCACTTCACCGGGGAGCTGTTTTTT CASTHFTGELFF
. TRBJ2-1 . TRBV27 TGTGCCAGCAGAATGACAGCCACCTACAATGAGCAGTTCTTC CASRMTATYNEQFF
. TRBJ2-3 . TRBV9 TGTGCCAGCAGCGTAGGGGGAGGGGGTGCGCAGTATTTT CASSVGGGGAQYF
. TRBJ2-7 TRBD2 TRBV28 TGTGCCAGCAGTTCGGGACTAGCGGGAGCCCCCTCCTACGAGCAGTACTTC CASSSGLAGAPSYEQYF
. TRBJ2-7 TRBD1 TRBV6-6 TGTGCTGAGCAGGGGGACGGTGGCATTTACGAGCAGTACTTC CAEQGDGGIYEQYF
. TRBJ1-1 TRBD1 TRBV27 TGTGCCAGCAGTTTCGGGCTTACAGGGGGCCTCACTGAAGCTTTCTTT CASSFGLTGGLTEAFF
. TRBJ1-2 . TRBV10-3 TGTGCCATCAGTGAGCTGAGACAGGGCTACACCTTC CAISELRQGYTF
. TRBJ2-1 TRBD1 TRBV5-1 TGCGCCAGCAGCCCAAGACAGGGGAGCAATGAGCAGTTCTTC CASSPRQGSNEQFF
. TRBJ2-1 . TRBV5-4 TGTGCCAGCAGCTTGAAGGGGACTCACAATGAGCAGTTCTTC CASSLKGTHNEQFF